This entry is about one TCR beta chain. What it binds is unknown. Germline CDR1 MNHEY, CDR2 SVGAGI. Trimming took off 5 bases at V and 8 bases at J, with 16 bases between the two ends. The CDR3 contains 14 residues. Naive CD8 cells comprised CD45RO-negative, CCR7-positively selected cells, excluding terminally differentiated effector memory CD45RA+ cells. TCRdb's table, derived via immunoSEQ multiplex PCR, lists solely in-frame clones and lacks some. The sample includes approximately 2,000,000 clones, just under 95% of them seen just once. The entry originates in a study of shared clonotypes between healthy human individuals. Study-level information: Per-donor plates numbered three CD4 naive, three CD4 memory, two CD8 naive and one CD8 memory. Study-wide points: Researchers found naive subsets generally carried larger estimated richness than memory subsets. Even with large depth, rarefaction showed that sorted-subset sequencing was incomplete.

This clonotype was obtained from a man between 18 and 29 years old in good health. Some clones in this sample may be carry-over from other donors' samples. This chain joins TRBV6-5 and TRBJ2-1; no definite D call. The sequenced sample consisted of naive CD8+ T cells from PBMCs. Written as DNA, the CDR3 is TGTGCCAGCAGTGATCAGTTGGTTCTTTATGAGCAGTTCTTC. This sequence encodes CASSDQLVLYEQFF.